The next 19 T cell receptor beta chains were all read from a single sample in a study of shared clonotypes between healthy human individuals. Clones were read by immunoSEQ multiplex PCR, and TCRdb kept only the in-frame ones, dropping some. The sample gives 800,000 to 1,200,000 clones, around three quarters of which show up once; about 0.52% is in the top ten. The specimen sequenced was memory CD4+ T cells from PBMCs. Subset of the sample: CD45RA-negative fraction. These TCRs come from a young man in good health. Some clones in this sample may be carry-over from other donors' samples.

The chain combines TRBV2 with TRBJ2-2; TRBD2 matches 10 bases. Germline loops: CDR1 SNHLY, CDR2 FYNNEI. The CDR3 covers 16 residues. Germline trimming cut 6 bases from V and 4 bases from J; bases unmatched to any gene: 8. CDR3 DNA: TGTGCCAGCAGCCCCAATAGCGGGAGGCCCACCGGGGAGCTGTTTTTT. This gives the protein CASSPNSGRPTGELFF.

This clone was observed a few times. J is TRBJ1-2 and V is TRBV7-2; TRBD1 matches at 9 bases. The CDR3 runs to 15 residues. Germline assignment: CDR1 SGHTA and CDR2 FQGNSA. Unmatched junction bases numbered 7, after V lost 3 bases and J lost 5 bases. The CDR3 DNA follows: TGTGCCAGCAGCTTTACAGGGGGCGCAATATATGGCTACACCTTC. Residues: CASSFTGGAIYGYTF.

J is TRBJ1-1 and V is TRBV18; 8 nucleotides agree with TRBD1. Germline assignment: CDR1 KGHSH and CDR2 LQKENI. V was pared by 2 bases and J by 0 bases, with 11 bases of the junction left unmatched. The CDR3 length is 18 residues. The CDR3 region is CASSPEINRGGMNTEAFF. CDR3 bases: TGTGCCAGCTCACCAGAGATTAACAGGGGGGGGATGAACACTGAAGCTTTCTTT.

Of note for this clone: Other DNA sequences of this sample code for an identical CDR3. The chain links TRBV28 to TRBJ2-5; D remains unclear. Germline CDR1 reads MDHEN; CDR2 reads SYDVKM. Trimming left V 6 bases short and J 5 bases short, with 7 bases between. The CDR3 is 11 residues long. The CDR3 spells CASSLGETQYF. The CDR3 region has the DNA TGTGCCAGCAGCCTCGGTGAGACCCAGTACTTC.

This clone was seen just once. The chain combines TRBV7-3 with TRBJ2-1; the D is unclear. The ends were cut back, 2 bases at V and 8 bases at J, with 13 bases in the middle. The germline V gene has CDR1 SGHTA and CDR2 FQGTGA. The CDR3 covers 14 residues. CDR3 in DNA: TGTGCCAGCAGCTTAGGGGTGCTCGGTGATGAGCAGTTCTTC. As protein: CASSLGVLGDEQFF.

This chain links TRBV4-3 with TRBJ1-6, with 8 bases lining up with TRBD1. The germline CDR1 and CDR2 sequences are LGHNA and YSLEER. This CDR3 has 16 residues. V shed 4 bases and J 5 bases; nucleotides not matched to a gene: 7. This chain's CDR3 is CASSRDRQGHNSPLHF. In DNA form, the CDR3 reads TGCGCCAGCAGCCGAGACCGACAGGGGCATAATTCACCCCTCCACTTT.

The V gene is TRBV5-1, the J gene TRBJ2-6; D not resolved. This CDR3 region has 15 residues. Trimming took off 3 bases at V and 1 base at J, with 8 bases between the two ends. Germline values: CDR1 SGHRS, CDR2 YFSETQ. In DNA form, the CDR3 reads TGCGCCAGCAGCTACGGAAGGTCTGGGGCCAACGTCCTGACTTTC. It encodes CASSYGRSGANVLTF.

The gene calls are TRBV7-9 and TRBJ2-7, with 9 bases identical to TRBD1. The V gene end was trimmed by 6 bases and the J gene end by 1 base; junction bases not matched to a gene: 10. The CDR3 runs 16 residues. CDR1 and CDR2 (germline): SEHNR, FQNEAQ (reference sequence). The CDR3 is CASRPDPGTGSYEQYF. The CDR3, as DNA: TGTGCCAGCAGGCCTGACCCCGGGACAGGGTCCTACGAGCAGTACTTC.

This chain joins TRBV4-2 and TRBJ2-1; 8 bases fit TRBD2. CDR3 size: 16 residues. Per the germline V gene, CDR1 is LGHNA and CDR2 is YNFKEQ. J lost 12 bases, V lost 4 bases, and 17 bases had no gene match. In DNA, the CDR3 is TGTGCCAGCAGCCCTGTCTCTCCTAGCGGGCACGGTGGGCAGTTCTTC. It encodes CASSPVSPSGHGGQFF.

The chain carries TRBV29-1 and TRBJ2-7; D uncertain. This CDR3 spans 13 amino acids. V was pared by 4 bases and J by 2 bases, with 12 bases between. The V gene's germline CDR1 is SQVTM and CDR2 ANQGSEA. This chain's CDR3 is CSVGGKSAYEQYF. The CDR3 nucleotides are TGCAGCGTTGGTGGGAAGAGCGCCTACGAGCAGTACTTC.

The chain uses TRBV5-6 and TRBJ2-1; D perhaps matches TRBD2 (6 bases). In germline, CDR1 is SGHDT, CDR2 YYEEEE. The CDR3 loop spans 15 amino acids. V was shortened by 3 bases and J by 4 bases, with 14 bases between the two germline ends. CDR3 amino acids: CASSSGGLLYNEQFF. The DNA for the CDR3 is TGTGCCAGCAGCTCGGGCGGACTACTTTACAATGAGCAGTTCTTC.

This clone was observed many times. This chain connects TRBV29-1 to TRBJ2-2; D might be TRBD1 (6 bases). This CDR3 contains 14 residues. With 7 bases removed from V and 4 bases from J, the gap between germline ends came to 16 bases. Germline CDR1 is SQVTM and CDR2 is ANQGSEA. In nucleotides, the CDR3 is TGCAGCGCCGGACAGTACGTTGCCACCGGGGAGCTGTTTTTT. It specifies CSAGQYVATGELFF.

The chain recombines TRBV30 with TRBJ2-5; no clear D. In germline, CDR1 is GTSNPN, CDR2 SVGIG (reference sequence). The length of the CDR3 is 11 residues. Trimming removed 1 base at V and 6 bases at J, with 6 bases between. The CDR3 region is CAWSGSQTQYF. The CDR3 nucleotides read TGTGCCTGGAGTGGGAGCCAGACCCAGTACTTC.

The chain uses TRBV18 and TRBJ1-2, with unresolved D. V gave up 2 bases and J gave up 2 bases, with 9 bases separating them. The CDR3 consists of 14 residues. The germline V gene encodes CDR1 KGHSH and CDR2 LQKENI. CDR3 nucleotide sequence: TGTGCCAGCTCACCATCCTCAGACAACTATGGCTACACCTTC. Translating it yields CASSPSSDNYGYTF.

CDR3 sequence reads: CAWSLGPGELFF. The CDR3 nucleotides read TGTGCCTGGAGTTTGGGGCCCGGGGAGCTGTTTTTT. The chain couples TRBV30 to TRBJ2-2; perhaps TRBD1 as D (5 bases). Germline lookup yields CDR1 GTSNPN and CDR2 SVGIG (reference sequence). CDR3 length equals 12 residues. Trimming cost V 2 bases and J 6 bases, with 7 bases left between them.

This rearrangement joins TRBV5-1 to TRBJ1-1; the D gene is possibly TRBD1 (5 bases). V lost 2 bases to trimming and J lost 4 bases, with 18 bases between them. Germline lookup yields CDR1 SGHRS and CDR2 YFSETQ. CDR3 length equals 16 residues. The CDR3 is CASSFGGRGFGTEAFF. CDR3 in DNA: TGCGCCAGCAGCTTTGGAGGGCGGGGGTTTGGCACTGAAGCTTTCTTT.

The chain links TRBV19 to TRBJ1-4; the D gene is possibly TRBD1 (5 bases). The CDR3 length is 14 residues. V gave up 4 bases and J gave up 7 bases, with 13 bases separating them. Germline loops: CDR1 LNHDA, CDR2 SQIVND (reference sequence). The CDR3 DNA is TGTGCCAGTAGTACTCAGGGTTTGGGTGAAAAACTGTTTTTT. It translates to CASSTQGLGEKLFF.

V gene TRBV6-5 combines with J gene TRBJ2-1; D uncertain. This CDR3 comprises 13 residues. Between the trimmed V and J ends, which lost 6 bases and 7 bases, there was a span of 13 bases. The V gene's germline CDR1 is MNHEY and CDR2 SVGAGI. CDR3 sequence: CASSREGWNEQFF. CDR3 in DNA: TGTGCCAGCAGCCGAGAAGGATGGAATGAGCAGTTCTTC.

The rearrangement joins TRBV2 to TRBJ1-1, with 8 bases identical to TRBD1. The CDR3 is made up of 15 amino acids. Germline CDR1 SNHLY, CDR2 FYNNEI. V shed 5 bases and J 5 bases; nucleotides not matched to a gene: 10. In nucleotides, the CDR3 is TGTGCCAGCAGTCCCGAAGGACAGGGATGGACTGAAGCTTTCTTT. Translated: CASSPEGQGWTEAFF. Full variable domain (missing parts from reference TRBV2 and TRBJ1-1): EPEVTQTPSHQVTQMGQEVILRCVPISNHLYFYWYRQILGQKVEFLVSFYNNEISEKSEIFDDQFSVERPDGSNFTLKIRSTKLEDSAMYFCASSPEGQGWTEAFFGQGTRLTVV.